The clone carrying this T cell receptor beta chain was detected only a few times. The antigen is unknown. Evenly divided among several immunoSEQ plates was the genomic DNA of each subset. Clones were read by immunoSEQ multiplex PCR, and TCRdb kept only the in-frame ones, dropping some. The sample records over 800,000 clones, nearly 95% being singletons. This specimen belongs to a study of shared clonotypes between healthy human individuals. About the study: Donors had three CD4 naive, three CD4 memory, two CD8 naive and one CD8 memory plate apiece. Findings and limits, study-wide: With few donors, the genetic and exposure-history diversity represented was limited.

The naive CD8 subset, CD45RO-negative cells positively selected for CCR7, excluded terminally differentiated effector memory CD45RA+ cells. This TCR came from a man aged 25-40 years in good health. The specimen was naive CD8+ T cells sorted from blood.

The CDR3 DNA reads TGTGCCAGCAGTACTTTAGCGGGAGGGCCAGATACGCAGTATTTT. It yields the protein CASSTLAGGPDTQYF. The chain recombines TRBV27 with TRBJ2-3; TRBD2 aligns across 11 bases. V lost 5 bases to trimming and J lost 4 bases; unmatched junction nucleotides: 5. This CDR3 spans 15 amino acids. Germline CDR1 MNHEY, CDR2 SMNVEV (reference sequence).